This T cell receptor beta chain was retrieved from a study of T cell responses to AZD1222 COVID-19 vaccine. General study points: Baseline antibody screening turned up just six seropositive AZD1222 recipients. Compared with day 0, the breadth and depth of the Spike-specific TCR repertoire rose significantly after two doses of AZD1222. Regions 160-218 and 743-854 held dominance among vaccine-associated CD4 TCRs, which spanned spike. No day 14 peak samples; only post-peak repertoires were characterized.

As concerns this clone: Its antigen is not identified.

CDR1 is SGHNT, CDR2 YYREEE, per germline (reference sequence). The CDR3 is 13 residues long. V was cut by 1 base and J by 8 bases, with 12 bases left in between. Assay used: immunoSEQ multiplex PCR; TCRdb lists only in-frame clones, some missing. The sample consists of 150,000 or so clones, 90% of them appearing once. The chain recombines TRBV5-4 with TRBJ1-2; tentatively, D is TRBD1 (5 bases). The sequencing here drew on peripheral blood, taken 28 days after the second dose of the MenACWY control vaccine. The receptor comes from an adult who received the MenACWY meningococcal vaccine as a control. CDR3 region: CASSLQGERGYTF. For the CDR3, the DNA is TGTGCCAGCAGCTTGCAGGGAGAACGCGGCTACACCTTC.